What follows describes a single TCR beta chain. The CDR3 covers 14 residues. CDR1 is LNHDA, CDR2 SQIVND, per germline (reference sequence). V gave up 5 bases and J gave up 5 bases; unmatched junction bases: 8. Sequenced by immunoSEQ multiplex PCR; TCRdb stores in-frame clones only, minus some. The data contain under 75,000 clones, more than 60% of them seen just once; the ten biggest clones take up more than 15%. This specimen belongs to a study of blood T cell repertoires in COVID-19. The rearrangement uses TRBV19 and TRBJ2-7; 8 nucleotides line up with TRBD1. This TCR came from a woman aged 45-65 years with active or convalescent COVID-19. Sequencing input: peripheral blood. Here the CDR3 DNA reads TGTGCCAGTAGTCTGCCGGGACAGGACGACGAGCAGTACTTC. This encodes CASSLPGQDDEQYF.